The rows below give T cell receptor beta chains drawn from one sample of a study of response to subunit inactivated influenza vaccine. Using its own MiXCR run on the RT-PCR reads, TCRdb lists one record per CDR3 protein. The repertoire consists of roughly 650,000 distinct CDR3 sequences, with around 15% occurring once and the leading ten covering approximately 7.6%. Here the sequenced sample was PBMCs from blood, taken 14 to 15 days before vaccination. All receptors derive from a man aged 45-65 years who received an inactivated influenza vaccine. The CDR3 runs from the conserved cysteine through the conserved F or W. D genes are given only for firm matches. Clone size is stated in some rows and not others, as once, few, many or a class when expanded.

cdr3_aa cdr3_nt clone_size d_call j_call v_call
CASSAPLAGVPSSYNEQFF TGTGCCAGCAGTGCCCCTCTAGCGGGGGTTCCAAGCTCCTACAATGAGCAGTTCTTC - TRBD2 TRBJ2-1 TRBV2
CASGGPGLSTDTQYF TGTGCCAGCGGGGGGCCGGGACTTAGCACAGATACGCAGTATTTT - - TRBJ2-3 TRBV2
CASSLFGTEQYF TGTGCCAGCAGCTTGTTTGGGACCGAGCAGTACTTC - - TRBJ2-7 TRBV5-4
CASSHEGRAATGELFF TGCGCCAGCAGCCATGAGGGACGGGCGGCCACCGGGGAGCTGTTTTTT - - TRBJ2-2 TRBV4-1
CASRRDTRMTDTQYF TGTGCCAGCAGGCGGGACACTAGGATGACAGATACGCAGTATTTT many - TRBJ2-3 TRBV28
CASSLAPGLAATGELFF TGCGCCAGCAGCTTGGCCCCGGGACTAGCGGCCACCGGGGAGCTGTTTTTT - TRBD2 TRBJ2-2 TRBV5-1
CASSLFPGTVDEQFF TGTGCCAGCAGTTTATTCCCAGGGACGGTCGATGAGCAGTTCTTC few - TRBJ2-1 TRBV12-3/TRBV12-4
CASSPILHSSGVSGANVLTF TGTGCCAGCTCACCAATTCTTCACAGCTCGGGGGTTTCTGGGGCCAACGTCCTGACTTTC - - TRBJ2-6 TRBV18
CASSVTGFSEQYF TGTGCCAGCAGTGTTACGGGGTTCTCCGAGCAGTACTTC many - TRBJ2-7 TRBV25-1
CASSRGLAGGGFEQFF TGTGCCAGCAGCCGGGGACTAGCGGGAGGGGGCTTTGAGCAGTTCTTC few TRBD2 TRBJ2-1 TRBV4-2
CASSFESGRANEQFF TGTGCCAGCAGCTTCGAAAGCGGGAGAGCTAATGAGCAGTTCTTC few TRBD2 TRBJ2-1 TRBV7-2
CASSLGQGAPSGNTIYF TGTGCCAGCAGTTTGGGACAGGGGGCCCCCTCTGGAAACACCATATATTTT many TRBD1 TRBJ1-3 TRBV12-3/TRBV12-4
CASGRAQETQYF TGTGCCAGCGGGAGGGCCCAAGAGACCCAGTACTTC few TRBD2 TRBJ2-5 TRBV3-1
CASSSQIRNTGELFF TGTGCCAGCAGTTCACAGATCCGGAACACCGGGGAGCTGTTTTTT few - TRBJ2-2 TRBV28
CASSHEAVGGRLYNEQFF TGCGCCAGCAGCCACGAGGCCGTCGGGGGCCGCCTCTACAATGAGCAGTTCTTC few - TRBJ2-1 TRBV4-3
CASSLVGTSGRETQYF TGTGCCAGCAGCTTAGTAGGGACTAGCGGGAGAGAGACCCAGTACTTC - TRBD2 TRBJ2-5 TRBV7-2
CASSLWAGDMDTQYF TGCGCCAGCAGCTTGTGGGCAGGGGACATGGATACGCAGTATTTT - - TRBJ2-3 TRBV5-1
CAISEANRNTGELFF TGTGCCATCAGTGAGGCAAACAGAAACACCGGGGAGCTGTTTTTT - - TRBJ2-2 TRBV10-3
CASSPGLAGRNEQFF TGTGCCAGCAGCCCAGGACTAGCGGGTCGCAATGAGCAGTTCTTC - TRBD2 TRBJ2-1 TRBV5-6
CASSQSSRNYGYTF TGCGCCAGCAGCCAATCCAGTCGGAACTATGGCTACACCTTC - - TRBJ1-2 TRBV4-3
CASSMGLAGGSYNEQFF TGTGCCAGCAGCATGGGACTAGCGGGAGGGAGCTACAATGAGCAGTTCTTC - TRBD2 TRBJ2-1 TRBV11-2
CASTRGLGETQYF TGTGCCAGCACCAGGGGGCTCGGAGAGACCCAGTACTTC few TRBD1 TRBJ2-5 TRBV6-1
CASSYYPAGGRDTQYF TGTGCCAGCAGTTACTACCCAGCGGGGGGCCGGGATACGCAGTATTTT - TRBD2 TRBJ2-3 TRBV6-5
CASTNPLTGGYGYTF TGTGCCAGCACCAACCCTCTCACGGGAGGCTATGGCTACACCTTC - - TRBJ1-2 TRBV12-3/TRBV12-4
CASSLDGGGQETQYF TGTGCCAGCAGCTTAGATGGCGGGGGGCAAGAGACCCAGTACTTC - TRBD2 TRBJ2-5 TRBV7-2
CASTLDRGKGETQYF TGTGCCAGCACCTTGGACAGGGGGAAAGGAGAGACCCAGTACTTC - TRBD1 TRBJ2-5 TRBV2
CASSPRGQGSTYF TGTGCCAGCAGTCCCCGTGGACAGGGTAGTACGTACTTC - TRBD1 TRBJ2-7 TRBV6-1
CASSPGDLEQYF TGTGCCAGCAGCCCGGGGGACCTCGAGCAGTACTTC - - TRBJ2-7 TRBV5-6
CASSFEQGFVKTQYF TGTGCCAGCAGCTTTGAACAGGGATTCGTGAAGACCCAGTACTTC - - TRBJ2-5 TRBV11-1
CASSYETGTRTDTQYF TGTGCCAGCAGTTACGAGACAGGAACGCGGACAGATACGCAGTATTTT - - TRBJ2-3 TRBV6-2/TRBV6-3
CASSLSQREGPVEQYF TGCGCCAGCAGCTTGTCCCAAAGAGAGGGACCTGTCGAGCAGTACTTC - - TRBJ2-7 TRBV5-1
CASSLSHVAAFF TGTGCCAGCAGCTTATCCCATGTGGCGGCTTTCTTT - - TRBJ1-1 TRBV5-6
CASTRTGNTEAFF TGTGCCAGCACCAGGACGGGGAACACTGAAGCTTTCTTT few - TRBJ1-1 TRBV6-2/TRBV6-3
CASSFSSGRGPYEQYF TGTGCCAGCAGTTTCTCTAGCGGGAGAGGCCCCTACGAGCAGTACTTC - TRBD2 TRBJ2-7 TRBV27
CSVALAPGEQYF TGCAGCGTTGCTCTAGCGCCAGGCGAGCAGTACTTC few - TRBJ2-7 TRBV29-1
CASSLSTGIDEQFF TGCGCCAGCAGCTTGTCAACAGGGATCGATGAGCAGTTCTTC - - TRBJ2-1 TRBV5-1
CSARKPAAAGDTQYF TGCAGTGCTAGAAAGCCCGCTGCGGCCGGTGATACGCAGTATTTT many - TRBJ2-3 TRBV20-1
CASSLLTEKYNEQFF TGTGCCAGCAGCTTGTTGACAGAAAAATACAATGAGCAGTTCTTC few - TRBJ2-1 TRBV5-5
CASGIRGMDTQYF TGTGCCAGCGGAATTCGGGGGATGGATACGCAGTATTTT - - TRBJ2-3 TRBV5-6
CASRPHQGFTGELFF TGTGCCAGCAGACCCCACCAGGGATTCACCGGGGAGCTGTTTTTT few - TRBJ2-2 TRBV28
CSVGGRDDYTGELFF TGCAGCGTTGGGGGGCGGGATGATTACACCGGGGAGCTGTTTTTT few - TRBJ2-2 TRBV29-1
CASSPRQGGHTGELFF TGTGCCAGCTCACCCCGACAGGGGGGCCACACCGGGGAGCTGTTTTTT - TRBD1 TRBJ2-2 TRBV18
CASSLSAINYGYTF TGTGCCAGCAGTTTATCAGCGATTAACTATGGCTACACCTTC - - TRBJ1-2 TRBV12-3/TRBV12-4
CASSLQESSGRVDTQYF TGCGCCAGCAGCTTGCAAGAAAGTAGCGGGAGAGTTGATACGCAGTATTTT - TRBD2 TRBJ2-3 TRBV5-1
CASSTLQGQPQHF TGTGCCAGCAGCACACTCCAGGGTCAGCCCCAGCATTTT few - TRBJ1-5 TRBV7-2
CASSLGKLPQETQYF TGTGCCAGCAGCCTCGGGAAGCTGCCGCAAGAGACCCAGTACTTC once - TRBJ2-5 TRBV12-3/TRBV12-4